This passage covers 30 T cell receptor beta chains from one sample sequenced in a study of T cells in Graves' hyperthyroidism and ophthalmopathy. RNA transcripts provided the source from which TCR beta CDR3 regions were amplified. First-round RT-PCR targeting the TCR CDR3 was performed with the HTBI primer set. TCRdb independently ran MiXCR on the multiplex PCR reads; one entry per CDR3 protein. The sample yields about 330,000 distinct CDR3 sequences, roughly an eighth seen once. The sequenced sample was blood. The source of these receptors is a woman aged 40 to 49 with Graves' ophthalmopathy.

This clonotype rates as medium-sized. V and J are TRBV25-1 and TRBJ2-1; 14 nucleotides align to TRBD2. This CDR3 region has 18 residues. Looked up from germline, CDR1 is MGHDK and CDR2 is SYGVNS. J gave up 10 bases and V 3 bases, and 14 bases lay outside the gene matches. The DNA of the CDR3 is TGTGCCAGCAGTGATTTGGGGGCGACTAGCGGGAGGGCCGGAGAGCAGTTCTTC. As protein: CASSDLGATSGRAGEQFF.

As for this clonotype: A much more abundant neighbour one base away suggests this may be a read error. V and J are TRBV5-1 and TRBJ1-1; unclear D gene. Per the germline V gene, CDR1 is SGHRS and CDR2 is YFSETQ. V lost 2 bases and J lost 7, with 15 bases in between. The CDR3 sequence is 14 residues long. CDR3 region: CASSFRDGDGEAFF. The CDR3 DNA reads TGCGCCAGCAGCTTTAGAGATGGCGACGGTGAAGCTTTCTTT.

This clonotype has at least ten counts. The chain couples TRBV11-2 to TRBJ2-5; TRBD2 matches 9 bases. Germline V gene data show CDR1 as SGHAT and CDR2 as FQNNGV. The V segment lost 2 bases and the J segment 2 bases; nucleotides outside the gene matches: 3. The CDR3 has 15 amino acids. The CDR3: CASSLSGGLQETQYF. DNA of the CDR3: TGTGCCAGCAGCTTAAGCGGGGGGCTACAAGAGACCCAGTACTTC.

Here the CDR3 reads CASSPLSGASSGANVLTF. CDR3 nucleotide sequence: TGTGCCAGCTCACCACTGTCCGGGGCAAGCTCTGGGGCCAACGTCCTGACTTTC. The chain is built from TRBV18 and TRBJ2-6; D tentatively fits TRBD1 or TRBD2 (5 bases each). V lost 1 base and J lost 0, with 13 bases in between. Germline lookup yields CDR1 KGHSH and CDR2 LQKENI. The CDR3 has 18 residues.

The chain recombines TRBV29-1 with TRBJ2-2; D not resolved. V shed 4 bases and J shed 1 base, with 4 bases lying between them. The CDR3 has 12 residues. Germline CDR1 and CDR2: SQVTM and ANQGSEA. CDR3 in amino acids: CSVGENTGELFF. CDR3 nucleotides: TGCAGCGTTGGAGAGAACACCGGGGAGCTGTTTTTT.

The table lists this clonotype with a few counts. The CDR3 nucleotides are TGTGCCAGCAGCGAGTGGCAGGGGGCTCAGTATGGCTACACCTTC. This sequence encodes CASSEWQGAQYGYTF. The rearrangement joins TRBV6-1 to TRBJ1-2, with TRBD1 matching over 8 bases. After removal of 6 bases from V and 5 bases from J, the junction contained 11 bases not matched to a gene. Germline CDR1 MNHNS, CDR2 SASEGT. CDR3 size: 15 residues.

This chain uses TRBV19 with TRBJ1-1; D uncertain. Looked up from germline, CDR1 is LNHDA and CDR2 is SQIVND (reference sequence). The CDR3 length is 15 residues. Trimming took 7 bases from V and 0 from J, leaving 15 bases between them. CDR3 coding DNA: TGTGCCAGTACCCCAGATCAAGGCCTGAACACTGAAGCTTTCTTT. This gives the protein CASTPDQGLNTEAFF.

This clonotype was found many times. The J gene is TRBJ1-5, the V gene TRBV18, with unresolved D. Trimming took off 3 bases at V and 4 bases at J, with 10 bases between the two ends. The CDR3 has 14 amino acids. Germline assignment: CDR1 KGHSH and CDR2 LQKENI. The CDR3 nucleotides are TGTGCCAGCTCACCGGATAGTTTTAATCAGCCCCAGCATTTT. Translating gives CASSPDSFNQPQHF.

This clonotype was counted at least ten times. The V call is TRBV20-1, the J call TRBJ1-1; D is undetermined. The germline V gene has CDR1 DFQATT and CDR2 SNEGSKA (reference sequence). This CDR3 spans 13 amino acids. V lost 1 base and J 0 bases, leaving 6 bases between the germline ends. The CDR3 region has the DNA TGCAGTGCTAGAGGAGGGTTGAACACTGAAGCTTTCTTT. Residues: CSARGGLNTEAFF.

This clonotype was observed at least ten times. This chain connects TRBV20-1 to TRBJ2-6, with a weak D call TRBD2 (6 bases). The germline V gene encodes CDR1 DFQATT and CDR2 SNEGSKA (reference sequence). V was shortened by 2 bases and J by 1 base, with 12 bases between the two germline ends. This CDR3 region has 16 residues. CDR3 in DNA: TGCAGTGCTAGATCTGGAGGGGTGTCTGGGGCCAACGTCCTGACTTTC. As protein: CSARSGGVSGANVLTF.

This clonotype has just a few counts. The V gene is TRBV2, the J gene TRBJ2-5; the match to TRBD2 covers 9 bases. The V segment lost 5 bases and the J segment 2 bases; nucleotides outside the gene matches: 9. Looked up from germline, CDR1 is SNHLY and CDR2 is FYNNEI. This CDR3 comprises 16 residues. The CDR3 coding sequence is TGTGCCAGCAGTCTGGCGGGAGGGCCTAAACAAGAGACCCAGTACTTC. Encoded protein: CASSLAGGPKQETQYF.

There are many counts of this clonotype. This chain uses TRBV10-3 with TRBJ2-5; the match to TRBD1 covers 10 bases. The ends lost 5 bases at V and 2 bases at J; junction bases unmatched: 8. The germline gives CDR1 ENHRY, CDR2 SYGVKD. CDR3 length: 16 residues. The chain's CDR3 is CAISTSPGQGQETQYF. DNA for the CDR3: TGTGCCATCAGTACCAGCCCGGGACAGGGGCAAGAGACCCAGTACTTC.

In regard to this clonotype: Being one base from a much bigger clone, this may be a read error. J is TRBJ2-2 and V is TRBV2; no firm D call. The CDR3 sequence is 16 residues long. Germline V lookup: CDR1 SNHLY, CDR2 FYNNEI. The V end lost 2 bases, the J end lost 6 bases, and 16 bases lay between the germline ends. The CDR3 DNA sequence: TGTGCCAGCAGTGAAAATTTCCAAAGTGGGGCCGGGGAGCTGTTTTTT. This gives the protein CASSENFQSGAGELFF.

There are many counts of this clonotype. This chain uses TRBV12-3 or TRBV12-4 with TRBJ2-2, with D possibly matching TRBD1 (5 bases). V lost 6 bases to trimming and J lost 1 base, with 18 bases between them. The CDR3 runs to 17 residues. The CDR3 loop is CASSHTRLTENTGELFF. DNA for the CDR3: TGTGCCAGCAGCCACACACGCTTGACAGAGAACACCGGGGAGCTGTTTTTT.

The chain recombines TRBV27 with TRBJ1-4; D call uncertain. Germline CDR1 reads MNHEY; CDR2 reads SMNVEV (reference sequence). Trimming shortened V by 5 bases and J by 5 bases, and 9 bases separated the two germline ends. The CDR3 runs 13 residues. The CDR3 region is CASSKRPNEKLFF. The CDR3, as DNA: TGTGCCAGCAGTAAGCGCCCGAATGAAAAACTGTTTTTT.

This clonotype was detected ten times or more. The chain has TRBV7-9 and TRBJ2-3; TRBD2 might be the D (6 bases). Germline V gives CDR1 SEHNR, CDR2 FQNEAQ (reference sequence). Trimming took 3 bases from V and 0 from J, leaving 10 bases between them. CDR3 length: 15 residues. In DNA form, the CDR3 reads TGTGCCAGCAGCTTTATGGGACTTAGCACAGATACGCAGTATTTT. It yields the protein CASSFMGLSTDTQYF.

The gene calls are TRBV7-9 and TRBJ2-2; 8 bases are shared with TRBD1. The CDR3 consists of 15 residues. J was trimmed by 1 base and V by 9 bases; bases with no gene match: 7. Germline CDR1 is SEHNR and CDR2 is FQNEAQ (reference sequence). The CDR3 spells CASGGQGQNTGELFF. As DNA, the CDR3 is TGTGCCAGTGGAGGACAGGGCCAGAACACCGGGGAGCTGTTTTTT.

This clonotype was seen ten or more times. The chain employs TRBV27 and TRBJ2-1, with TRBD2 as a possible D gene (6 bases). Trimming shortened V by 6 bases and J by 6 bases, and 9 bases separated the two germline ends. CDR3 length equals 12 residues. Germline V lookup: CDR1 MNHEY, CDR2 SMNVEV (reference sequence). The CDR3 here is CASSFGGNEQFF. CDR3 in DNA: TGTGCCAGCAGCTTCGGGGGCAATGAGCAGTTCTTC.

This clonotype was observed many times. The chain couples TRBV29-1 to TRBJ2-7, with D perhaps assigned TRBD1 or TRBD2 (6 bases each). The V end lost 6 bases, the J end lost 3 bases, and 9 bases lay between the germline ends. Germline V gene sequence: CDR1 SQVTM, CDR2 ANQGSEA. The CDR3 covers 11 residues. DNA of the CDR3: TGCAGCGTGAGGGGGGTCTACGAGCAGTACTTC. This translates into CSVRGVYEQYF.

Only a few counts were recorded for this clonotype. This chain joins TRBV7-2 and TRBJ2-7, with D unresolved. The V end lost 4 bases, the J end lost 3 bases, and 10 bases lay between the germline ends. The CDR3 totals 13 residues. Looked up from germline, CDR1 is SGHTA and CDR2 is FQGNSA. The CDR3 nucleotides read TGTGCCAGCAGCTCTCCAAACATCTACGAGCAGTACTTC. Encoded protein: CASSSPNIYEQYF. The full variable domain, its missing parts supplied by reference TRBV7-2 and TRBJ2-7, is GAGVSQSPSNKVTEKGKDVELRCDPISGHTALYWYRQSLGQGLEFLIYFQGNSAPDKSGLPSDRFSAERTGGSVSTLTIQRTQQEDSAVYLCASSSPNIYEQYFGPGTRLTVT.

This clonotype occurred a few times. The chain joins TRBV29-1 to TRBJ1-2, with TRBD1 as a possible D gene (5 bases). The CDR3 covers 11 residues. Between the trimmed V and J ends, which lost 3 bases and 6 bases, there was a span of 8 bases. Per germline, CDR1 SQVTM and CDR2 ANQGSEA. As DNA, the CDR3 is TGCAGCGTTGAGGGGGACGATGGCTACACCTTC. Residues: CSVEGDDGYTF. Drawing the rest from reference TRBV29-1 and TRBJ1-2, the complete variable domain is SAVISQKPSRDICQRGTSLTIQCQVDSQVTMMFWYRQQPGQSLTLIATANQGSEATYESGFVIDKFPISRPNLTFSTLTVSNMSPEDSSIYLCSVEGDDGYTFGSGTRLTVV.

In this sample, this clonotype turned up many times. This chain uses TRBV20-1 with TRBJ2-7; 10 bases align to TRBD2. The CDR3 is 16 amino acids. The V gene's germline CDR1 is DFQATT and CDR2 SNEGSKA (reference sequence). Unmatched junction bases numbered 10, after V lost 5 bases and J lost 0 bases. The CDR3 DNA reads TGCAGTGCTCTAGCTGCCAGCGGGGGGGCCTCCTACGAGCAGTACTTC. Its translation: CSALAASGGASYEQYF.

This clonotype was counted at least ten times. The chain links TRBV12-5 to TRBJ1-5, with D hard to call. Germline V gene sequence: CDR1 LGHNT, CDR2 FRNRAP. This CDR3 spans 11 amino acids. Trimming removed 3 bases at V and 6 bases at J, with 3 bases between. CDR3 sequence (DNA): TGTGCTAGTGGTTTAGCTCAGCCCCAGCATTTT. This sequence encodes CASGLAQPQHF.

This clonotype was counted at least ten times. The chain is built from TRBV27 and TRBJ2-5; 15 nucleotides line up with TRBD2. This CDR3 is 16 amino acids long. V lost 1 base, J lost 9 bases, and 6 bases stayed unmatched. Per the germline V gene, CDR1 is MNHEY and CDR2 is SMNVEV (reference sequence). CDR3 bases: TGTGCCAGCAGTTTATGGACTAGCGGGGGGGCCGGGGCCCAGTACTTC. It encodes CASSLWTSGGAGAQYF.

This clonotype was seen more than once but under ten times. An end of the junction differs from the germline gene, which may be a read error. The chain employs TRBV12-3 or TRBV12-4 and TRBJ2-5; D possibly corresponds to TRBD1 (6 bases). The CDR3 is 13 residues long. The CDR3 region is CTSSLDSYETQYF. The CDR3 DNA follows: TGTACCAGCAGTTTGGACAGTTATGAGACCCAGTACTTC.

The rearrangement uses TRBV4-1 and TRBJ2-1; perhaps TRBD1 as D (5 bases). This CDR3 has 14 residues. Germline loops: CDR1 MGHRA, CDR2 YSYEKL. Trimming removed 2 bases from V and 8 bases from J, with 13 bases in between. The CDR3 protein is CASSQLDTGDEQFF. The CDR3 DNA follows: TGCGCCAGCAGCCAATTGGACACCGGCGATGAGCAGTTCTTC.

The V call is TRBV5-6, the J call TRBJ1-5; no definite D call. This CDR3 has 15 residues. V lost 0 bases, J lost 5 bases, and 12 bases lay in between. Germline V lookup: CDR1 SGHDT, CDR2 YYEEEE. The CDR3 region is CASSLADRPHQPQHF. CDR3 bases: TGTGCCAGCAGCTTGGCCGATAGGCCCCATCAGCCCCAGCATTTT.

The chain couples TRBV5-6 to TRBJ2-1; the D gene is possibly TRBD2 (6 bases). Trimming removed 4 bases from V and 9 bases from J, with 23 bases in between. From germline, CDR1 is SGHDT and CDR2 YYEEEE. The CDR3 sequence is 16 residues long. The CDR3: CASSRMLGGPYGEQFF. DNA of the CDR3: TGTGCCAGCAGCCGCATGTTGGGAGGACCTTATGGTGAGCAGTTCTTC.

This clonotype was observed at least ten times. The rearrangement joins TRBV27 to TRBJ2-7; perhaps TRBD2 as D (7 bases). The CDR3 is 14 residues long. CDR1 is MNHEY and CDR2 is SMNVEV in the germline V gene (reference sequence). With 6 bases removed from V and 5 bases from J, the gap between germline ends came to 17 bases. The CDR3: CASRQGGVLNEQYF. CDR3 nucleotides: TGTGCCAGCAGACAAGGGGGGGTTTTAAACGAGCAGTACTTC.

As for this clonotype: One end of the junction varies from germline; a read error may be responsible. V is TRBV25-1 and J is TRBJ2-2; 9 bases align to TRBD1. CDR1 and CDR2 from the germline V gene are MGHDK and SYGVNS. The CDR3 is made up of 15 amino acids. CDR3 region: CTSSEYRGRTGELFF. DNA for the CDR3: TGTACCAGCAGTGAATACAGGGGGCGCACCGGGGAGCTGTTTTTT.